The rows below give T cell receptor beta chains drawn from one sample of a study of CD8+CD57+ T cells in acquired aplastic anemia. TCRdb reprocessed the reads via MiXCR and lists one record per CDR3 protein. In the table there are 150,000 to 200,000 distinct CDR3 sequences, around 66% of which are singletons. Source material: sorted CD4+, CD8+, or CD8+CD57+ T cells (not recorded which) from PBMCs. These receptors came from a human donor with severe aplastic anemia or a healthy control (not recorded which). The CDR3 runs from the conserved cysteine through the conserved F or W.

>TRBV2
CASSPGGNSYEQYF
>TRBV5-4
CASSPDRNSYEQYF
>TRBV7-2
CASSLDYRRSYEQYF
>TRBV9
CASSVVRGGSTDTQYF
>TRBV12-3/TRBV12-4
CASNPGGSEAFF
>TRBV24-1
CATSDSTGGDQPQHF
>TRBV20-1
CSARPGGDSYELYF
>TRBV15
CATSTRTGPNEQFF
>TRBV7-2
CASSKTSGANYEQYF
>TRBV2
CASRGSGSGETQYF
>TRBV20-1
CSAGRASIEQYF
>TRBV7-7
CASSLAPGGNEQFF
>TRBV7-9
CASSLGQGGGVDYGYTF
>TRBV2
CATQGVGLYEQYF
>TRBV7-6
CASSPGTSGGGYNEQFF
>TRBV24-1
CATRYRGPSSYEQYF
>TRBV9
CASSVAGGVNEKLFF
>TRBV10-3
CAISESYSDTQYF
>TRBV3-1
CASSQGSGGATGELFF
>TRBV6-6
CASSYIGNTEAFF
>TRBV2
CASSSTIGKEGYTF
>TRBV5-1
CASMWDTNEQFF
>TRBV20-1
CSARGGGGDYEQYF
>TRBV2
CAISAGTGERSPLHF
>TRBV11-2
CASSLVNTGELFF
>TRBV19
CASSPGQGRTGELFF
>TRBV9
CASSSPGFGYTF
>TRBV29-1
CSAPRQGGPTEAFF
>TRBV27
CASSFYDRICGNTIYF
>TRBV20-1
CSATLGLAIVLGTDTQYF
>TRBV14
CASSRTGLSYNEQFF
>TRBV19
CASSIGVRTGEQYF
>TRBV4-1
CASSQLEGRTEAFF
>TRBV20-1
CSANGQGAGNEQYF
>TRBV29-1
CSSWTGGSYEQYF
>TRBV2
CASSRGTSGLYEQYF
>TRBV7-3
CASSFTRTDTQYF